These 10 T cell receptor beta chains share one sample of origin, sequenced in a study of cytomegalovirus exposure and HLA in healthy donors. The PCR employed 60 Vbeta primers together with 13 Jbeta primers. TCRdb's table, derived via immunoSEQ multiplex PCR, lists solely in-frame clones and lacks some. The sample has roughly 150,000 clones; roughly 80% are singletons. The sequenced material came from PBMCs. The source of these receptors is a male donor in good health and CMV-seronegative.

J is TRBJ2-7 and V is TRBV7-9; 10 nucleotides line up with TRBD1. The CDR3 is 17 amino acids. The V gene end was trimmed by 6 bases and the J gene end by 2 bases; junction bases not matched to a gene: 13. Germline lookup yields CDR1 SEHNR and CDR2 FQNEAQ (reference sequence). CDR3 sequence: CASSITPTGTGAYEQYF. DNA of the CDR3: TGTGCCAGCAGTATAACACCTACCGGGACAGGGGCCTACGAGCAGTACTTC.

This CDR3 is CASSPWGREGEQFF. CDR3 sequence (DNA): TGTGCCAGCAGCCCCTGGGGCAGGGAGGGTGAGCAGTTCTTC. This chain links TRBV7-9 with TRBJ2-1; 7 nucleotides agree with TRBD2. The CDR3 loop spans 14 amino acids. Germline V CDR1 and CDR2: SEHNR, FQNEAQ (reference sequence). V was pared by 5 bases and J by 9 bases, with 10 bases of the junction left unmatched. Combining the CDR3 with reference TRBV7-9 and TRBJ2-1 gives the whole variable domain DTGVSQNPRHKITKRGQNVTFRCDPISEHNRLYWYRQTLGQGPEFLTYFQNEAQLEKSRLLSDRFSAERPKGSFSTLEIQRTEQGDSAMYLCASSPWGREGEQFFGPGTRLTVL.

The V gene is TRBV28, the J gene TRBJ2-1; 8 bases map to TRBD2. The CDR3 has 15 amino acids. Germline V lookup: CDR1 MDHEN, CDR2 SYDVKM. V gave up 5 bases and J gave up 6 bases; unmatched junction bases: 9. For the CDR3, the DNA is TGTGCCAGCAGTACGAACCTAGCGGGTCCCAATGAGCAGTTCTTC. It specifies CASSTNLAGPNEQFF. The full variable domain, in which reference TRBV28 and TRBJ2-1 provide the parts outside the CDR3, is DVKVTQSSRYLVKRTGEKVFLECVQDMDHENMFWYRQDPGLGLRLIYFSYDVKMKEKGDIPEGYSVSREKKERFSLILESASTNQTSMYLCASSTNLAGPNEQFFGPGTRLTVL.

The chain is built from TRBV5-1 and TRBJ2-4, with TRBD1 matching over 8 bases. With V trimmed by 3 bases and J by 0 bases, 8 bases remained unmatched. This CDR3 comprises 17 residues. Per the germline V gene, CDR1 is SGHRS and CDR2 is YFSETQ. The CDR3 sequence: CASSSNTGGLAKNIQYF. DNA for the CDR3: TGCGCCAGCAGCTCCAATACAGGGGGGCTAGCCAAAAACATTCAGTACTTC.

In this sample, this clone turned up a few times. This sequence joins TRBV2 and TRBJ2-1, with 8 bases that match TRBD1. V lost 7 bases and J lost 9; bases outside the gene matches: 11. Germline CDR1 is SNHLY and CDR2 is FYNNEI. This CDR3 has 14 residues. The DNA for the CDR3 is TGTGCCAGCAATAAGGACAGGGACGTGGGTGAGCAGTTCTTC. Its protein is CASNKDRDVGEQFF.

The CDR3 DNA sequence: TGTGCCAGCAGTCAAGGACAGGGTGAGTCGTATGGCTACACCTTC. Amino acid sequence: CASSQGQGESYGYTF. The rearrangement uses TRBV5-6 and TRBJ1-2; 8 nucleotides agree with TRBD1. The germline gives CDR1 SGHDT, CDR2 YYEEEE. V shed 5 bases and J 5 bases; nucleotides not matched to a gene: 11. CDR3 length: 15 amino acids.

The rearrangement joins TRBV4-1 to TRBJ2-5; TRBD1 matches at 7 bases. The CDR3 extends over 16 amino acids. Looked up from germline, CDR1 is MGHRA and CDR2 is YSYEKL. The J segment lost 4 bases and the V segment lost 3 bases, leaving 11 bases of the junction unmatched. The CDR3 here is CASSQLQGHTRETQYF. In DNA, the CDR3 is TGCGCCAGCAGCCAGTTACAGGGGCACACTCGAGAGACCCAGTACTTC.

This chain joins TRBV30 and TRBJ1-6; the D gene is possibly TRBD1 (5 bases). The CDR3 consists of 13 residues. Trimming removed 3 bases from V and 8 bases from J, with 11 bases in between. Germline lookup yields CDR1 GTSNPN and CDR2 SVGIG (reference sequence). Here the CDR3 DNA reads TGTGCCTGGAGAATACAGGTTTATTCACCCCTCCACTTT. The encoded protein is CAWRIQVYSPLHF.

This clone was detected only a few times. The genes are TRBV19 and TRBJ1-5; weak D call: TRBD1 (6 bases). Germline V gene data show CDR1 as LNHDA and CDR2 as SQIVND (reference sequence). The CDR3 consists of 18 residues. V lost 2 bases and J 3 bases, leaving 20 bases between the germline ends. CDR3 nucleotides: TGTGCCAGTAGTATAACGGGTGGCGGCAGGGGCTCCAATCAGCCCCAGCATTTT. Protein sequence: CASSITGGGRGSNQPQHF.

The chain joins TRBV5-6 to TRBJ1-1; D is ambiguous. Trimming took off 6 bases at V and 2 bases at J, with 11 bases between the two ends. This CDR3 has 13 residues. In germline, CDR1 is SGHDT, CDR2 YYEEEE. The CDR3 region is CASTPYTNTEAFF. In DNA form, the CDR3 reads TGTGCCAGCACCCCTTACACCAACACTGAAGCTTTCTTT.